This T cell receptor (beta chain) was identified in a study of regulatory T cells in long-lasting Graves disease. In this sample, this clonotype turned up many times. With iRepertoire HTBI primers and Arm-PCR of CDR3 regions, TCR beta libraries were built. TCRdb re-called the multiplex PCR reads with MiXCR, one entry per CDR3 protein. The table lists 680,000 or so distinct CDR3 sequences, about 16% of them singletons. Germline CDR1 MDHEN, CDR2 SYDVKM. CDR3 length: 13 residues. Trimming took off 6 bases at V and 5 bases at J, with 13 bases between the two ends. Time point defined: newly diagnosed GD, antithyroid drugs for less than 3 months. RNA extracted from PBMCs served as the sequencing template. The data also belong to a second study, concerning T cells in Graves' hyperthyroidism and ophthalmopathy.

The sample in question was peripheral blood mononuclear cells (PBMCs), obtained at new diagnosis, from a patient treated with antithyroid drugs. This clonotype originated in a woman aged 25 to 39 with Graves disease. The chain is built from TRBV28 and TRBJ1-2; no reliable D call. CDR3 nucleotides: TGTGCCAGCAGCCCACAGCCAGTTTATGGCTACACCTTC. Its translation: CASSPQPVYGYTF.